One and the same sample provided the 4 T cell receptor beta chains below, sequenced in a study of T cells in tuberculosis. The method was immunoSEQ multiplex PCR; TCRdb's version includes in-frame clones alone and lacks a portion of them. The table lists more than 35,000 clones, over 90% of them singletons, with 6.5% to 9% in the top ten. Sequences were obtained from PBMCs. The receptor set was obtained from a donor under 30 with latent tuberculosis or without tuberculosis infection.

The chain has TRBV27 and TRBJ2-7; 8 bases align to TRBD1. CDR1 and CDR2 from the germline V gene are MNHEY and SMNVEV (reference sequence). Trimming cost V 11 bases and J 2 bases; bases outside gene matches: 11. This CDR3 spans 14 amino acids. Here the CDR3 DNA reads TGTGCCGATCCACGGACAGGGTTAGCCTACGAGCAGTACTTC. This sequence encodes CADPRTGLAYEQYF.

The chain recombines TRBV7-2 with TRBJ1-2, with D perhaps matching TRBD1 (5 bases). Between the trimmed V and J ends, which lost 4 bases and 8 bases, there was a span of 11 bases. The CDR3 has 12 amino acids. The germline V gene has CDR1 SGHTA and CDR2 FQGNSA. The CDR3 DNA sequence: TGTGCCAGCAGCTCACAGGAGTACGGCTACACCTTC. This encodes CASSSQEYGYTF.

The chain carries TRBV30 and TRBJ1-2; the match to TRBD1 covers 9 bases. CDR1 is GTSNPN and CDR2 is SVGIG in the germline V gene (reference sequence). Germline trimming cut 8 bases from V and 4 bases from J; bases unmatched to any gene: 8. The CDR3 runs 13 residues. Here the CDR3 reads CAGRQGDGYGYTF. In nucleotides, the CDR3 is TGTGCCGGAAGACAGGGGGACGGCTATGGCTACACCTTC.

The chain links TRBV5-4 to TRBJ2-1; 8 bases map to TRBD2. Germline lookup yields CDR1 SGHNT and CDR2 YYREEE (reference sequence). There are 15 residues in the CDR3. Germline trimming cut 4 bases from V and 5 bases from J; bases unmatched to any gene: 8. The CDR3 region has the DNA TGTGCCAGCAGCCCCACGGGGGGGGCGAACAATGAGCAGTTCTTC. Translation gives CASSPTGGANNEQFF.